Listed here are 18 T cell receptor beta chains from one sample, sequenced in a study of cytomegalovirus exposure and HLA in healthy donors. The PCR had 60 Vbeta and 13 Jbeta primers. Libraries were prepared by immunoSEQ multiplex PCR; TCRdb keeps only in-frame clonotypes and omits some of them. The sample shows 130,000 to 150,000 clones, 80% of them seen only once. The sample taken for sequencing was PBMCs. The receptors stem from a man aged 35 to 55 in good health and CMV-seronegative.

This chain connects TRBV5-4 to TRBJ1-6; TRBD1 might be the D (6 bases). V was pared by 4 bases and J by 8 bases, with 16 bases between. Germline V gene lookup returns CDR1 SGHNT and CDR2 YYREEE (reference sequence). This CDR3 spans 15 amino acids. The chain's CDR3 is CASSRGGGWDSPLHF. The CDR3 nucleotides read TGTGCCAGCAGCCGGGGCGGGGGCTGGGATTCACCCCTCCACTTT.

This clone was observed a few times. V usage is TRBV30 and J usage is TRBJ1-2; no definite D call. V lost 2 bases to trimming and J lost 1 base, with 11 bases between them. The CDR3 consists of 14 residues. Germline assignment: CDR1 GTSNPN and CDR2 SVGIG (reference sequence). The CDR3 protein is CAWSSGSGNYGYTF. The CDR3 coding sequence is TGTGCCTGGAGTTCTGGGTCGGGTAACTATGGCTACACCTTC.

To note about this clone: The junction departs from the called germline gene at one end, perhaps through a read error. The rearrangement links TRBV6-5 to TRBJ2-7; possible D gene TRBD1, 5 bases. The CDR3 is made up of 13 amino acids. Germline lookup yields CDR1 MNHEY and CDR2 SVGAGI. In nucleotides, the CDR3 is TGTGCCAGCAGTTACTCGGGGCTCTACGAGCAGTGCTTC. This encodes CASSYSGLYEQCF.

The chain is built from TRBV28 and TRBJ1-2; 7 bases are shared with TRBD1. The germline V gene encodes CDR1 MDHEN and CDR2 SYDVKM. The CDR3 length is 15 residues. Trimming took 5 bases from V and 0 from J; bases not matched to a gene: 6. The CDR3 is CASSITGTANYGYTF. CDR3 DNA sequence: TGTGCCAGCAGTATTACCGGGACAGCTAACTATGGCTACACCTTC.

Only one count was recorded for this clone. The chain has TRBV19 and TRBJ2-7; TRBD2 agrees at 7 bases. In germline, CDR1 is LNHDA, CDR2 SQIVND (reference sequence). The CDR3 spans 17 residues. J lost 0 bases, V lost 3 bases, and 11 bases had no gene match. Here the CDR3 reads CASSIPSGGGSSYEQYF. The DNA of the CDR3 is TGTGCCAGTAGTATTCCTTCTGGCGGGGGTTCCTCCTACGAGCAGTACTTC.

The chain has TRBV6-1 and TRBJ2-3; 10 nucleotides agree with TRBD2. Germline V gene sequence: CDR1 MNHNS, CDR2 SASEGT. Trimming cost V 3 bases and J 3 bases; bases outside gene matches: 6. This CDR3 has 16 amino acids. In DNA form, the CDR3 reads TGTGCCAGCAGTGATAGCGGGGGGATAAAAACAGATACGCAGTATTTT. Protein product: CASSDSGGIKTDTQYF.

This clone has a single count. The chain recombines TRBV2 with TRBJ1-2, with D perhaps TRBD1 (6 bases). With 5 bases removed from V and 4 bases from J, the gap between germline ends came to 11 bases. CDR1 SNHLY and CDR2 FYNNEI come from the germline V gene. The CDR3 has 13 residues. CDR3 residues: CASSPDRFYGYTF. The CDR3 region has the DNA TGTGCCAGCAGTCCCGACAGGTTCTATGGCTACACCTTC.

The J gene is TRBJ2-7, the V gene TRBV18; 9 bases match TRBD1. Germline values: CDR1 KGHSH, CDR2 LQKENI. Trimming at V came to 6 bases and at J to 2 bases, leaving 8 bases not matched to a gene. The CDR3 has 15 amino acids. The CDR3 here is CASSIDRGGPYEQYF. As DNA, the CDR3 is TGTGCCAGCTCTATAGACAGGGGGGGTCCCTACGAGCAGTACTTC.

The gene calls are TRBV27 and TRBJ2-7; TRBD1 agrees at 10 bases. V shed 3 bases, J shed 4 bases, and the junction held 6 bases outside the gene matches. The germline CDR1 and CDR2 sequences are MNHEY and SMNVEV (reference sequence). This CDR3 has 15 amino acids. CDR3: CASSLHRDRGYEQYF. CDR3 sequence (DNA): TGTGCCAGCAGTTTGCACCGGGACAGGGGATACGAGCAGTACTTC.

The chain carries TRBV6-5 and TRBJ2-1, with 14 bases fitting TRBD2. CDR1 is MNHEY and CDR2 is SVGAGI in the germline V gene. V was pared by 4 bases and J by 9 bases, with 5 bases of the junction left unmatched. This CDR3 is built from 15 residues. The chain's CDR3 is CASSFRLAGGVEQFF. The CDR3 DNA sequence: TGTGCCAGCAGTTTCCGACTAGCGGGGGGGGTTGAGCAGTTCTTC.

The chain combines TRBV7-2 with TRBJ2-1, with D possibly matching TRBD1 (5 bases). Germline V lookup: CDR1 SGHTA, CDR2 FQGNSA. V dropped 4 bases and J dropped 4 bases, with 11 bases sitting between them. The CDR3 consists of 14 residues. Written as DNA, the CDR3 is TGTGCCAGCAGCTCAGGGAATGGATACAATGAGCAGTTCTTC. It codes for CASSSGNGYNEQFF. Drawing the rest from reference TRBV7-2 and TRBJ2-1, the complete variable domain is GAGVSQSPSNKVTEKGKDVELRCDPISGHTALYWYRQSLGQGLEFLIYFQGNSAPDKSGLPSDRFSAERTGGSVSTLTIQRTQQEDSAVYLCASSSGNGYNEQFFGPGTRLTVL.

The V gene is TRBV10-1, the J gene TRBJ2-7; the match to TRBD2 covers 9 bases. V lost 6 bases to trimming and J lost 6 bases; unmatched junction nucleotides: 6. The CDR3 is 13 residues long. CDR1 and CDR2 from the germline V gene are WNHNN and SYGVQD (reference sequence). CDR3 region: CASSLAGGTEQYF. The DNA of the CDR3 is TGCGCCAGCAGCCTCGCGGGGGGGACCGAGCAGTACTTC.

V usage is TRBV5-1 and J usage is TRBJ1-3, with 7 bases fitting TRBD1. CDR1 is SGHRS and CDR2 is YFSETQ in the germline V gene. With V trimmed by 4 bases and J by 5 bases, 9 bases remained unmatched. There are 15 residues in the CDR3. Written as DNA, the CDR3 is TGCGCCAGCAGCCGGGGGACAGATCCCAGAAACACCATATATTTT. Translated, it gives CASSRGTDPRNTIYF.

V is TRBV2 and J is TRBJ1-6; 8 bases match TRBD1. The CDR3 spans 15 residues. Per the germline V gene, CDR1 is SNHLY and CDR2 is FYNNEI. The V gene end was trimmed by 8 bases and the J gene end by 9 bases; junction bases not matched to a gene: 12. In DNA, the CDR3 is TGTGCCAGCCTACCACGGACAGGGAAGGTTTCACCCCTCCACTTT. As protein: CASLPRTGKVSPLHF.

This clone was seen only once. The rearrangement uses TRBV28 and TRBJ1-6; 12 bases fit TRBD1. The CDR3 runs to 16 residues. V shed 6 bases and J 7 bases; nucleotides not matched to a gene: 7. Germline V gene data show CDR1 as MDHEN and CDR2 as SYDVKM. The CDR3 bases are TGTGCCAGCAGCCAGCAGGGACAGGGGGCCAATTCACCCCTCCACTTT. Its translation: CASSQQGQGANSPLHF. The full variable domain, completed using reference TRBV28 and TRBJ1-6, is DVKVTQSSRYLVKRTGEKVFLECVQDMDHENMFWYRQDPGLGLRLIYFSYDVKMKEKGDIPEGYSVSREKKERFSLILESASTNQTSMYLCASSQQGQGANSPLHFGNGTRLTVT.

The genes are TRBV28 and TRBJ1-6, with D uncertain. Germline loops: CDR1 MDHEN, CDR2 SYDVKM. Trimming shortened V by 6 bases and J by 3 bases, and 9 bases separated the two germline ends. CDR3 length equals 14 residues. The CDR3 protein is CASRRVVYNSPLHF. As DNA, the CDR3 is TGTGCCAGCAGGAGGGTGGTCTATAATTCACCCCTCCACTTT. Full variable domain (outside the CDR3, taken from reference TRBV28 and TRBJ1-6): DVKVTQSSRYLVKRTGEKVFLECVQDMDHENMFWYRQDPGLGLRLIYFSYDVKMKEKGDIPEGYSVSREKKERFSLILESASTNQTSMYLCASRRVVYNSPLHFGNGTRLTVT.

This sequence joins TRBV6-5 and TRBJ1-2; D unclear. The CDR3 spans 14 residues. Trimming took 6 bases from V and 4 from J, leaving 15 bases between them. Germline CDR1 and CDR2: MNHEY and SVGAGI. The CDR3 is CASRYSRGPYGYTF. In DNA, the CDR3 is TGTGCCAGCAGATACAGTCGGGGTCCCTATGGCTACACCTTC.

The chain recombines TRBV28 with TRBJ1-1; 7 bases fit TRBD1. V dropped 3 bases and J dropped 5; count of bases not matched to a gene: 6. The CDR3 has 14 residues. The germline V gene encodes CDR1 MDHEN and CDR2 SYDVKM. The chain's CDR3 is CASSFRQGWTEAFF. As DNA, the CDR3 is TGTGCCAGCAGTTTCCGACAGGGATGGACTGAAGCTTTCTTT.